Shown below are 30 T cell receptor beta chains from a single sample sequenced in a study of blood T cell repertoires in COVID-19. The repertoire was sequenced with immunoSEQ multiplex PCR; TCRdb's copy has only in-frame clones and lacks some. The data contain some 170,000 clones, 65% to 90% of them seen just once; the ten biggest clones take up around 15%. Sequencing was carried out using PBMCs or T cells enriched from blood (not recorded which). The receptors derive from a man aged 50 to 60 who had recovered from COVID-19.

V usage is TRBV5-6 and J usage is TRBJ2-7, with unresolved D. The CDR3 sequence is 12 residues long. The V end was cut by 4 bases, the J end by 4 bases, with 9 bases between. Per the germline V gene, CDR1 is SGHDT and CDR2 is YYEEEE. The CDR3 sequence is CASSLTVYEQYF. CDR3 sequence (DNA): TGTGCCAGCAGCCTAACAGTTTACGAGCAGTACTTC.

The rearrangement joins TRBV7-8 to TRBJ1-2; D is possibly TRBD1 (5 bases). Germline assignment: CDR1 SGHVS and CDR2 FQNEAQ. The CDR3 spans 13 residues. Trimming took 5 bases from V and 3 from J, leaving 10 bases between them. The CDR3 DNA is TGTGCCAGCAGCCCTAAACAGGACTATGGCTACACCTTC. It codes for CASSPKQDYGYTF.

This chain connects TRBV18 to TRBJ1-4; 12 bases align to TRBD1. This CDR3 comprises 15 residues. The germline gives CDR1 KGHSH, CDR2 LQKENI. The junction had 4 bases not matched to a gene; V was cut back by 3 bases and J by 8 bases. The CDR3 sequence is CASSPRGQGAEKLFF. The CDR3 nucleotides are TGTGCCAGCTCACCCAGGGGACAGGGGGCCGAAAAACTGTTTTTT.

The V call is TRBV9, the J call TRBJ2-3; 9 bases fit TRBD2. CDR3 size: 16 residues. Trimming cost V 4 bases and J 3 bases; bases outside gene matches: 9. Germline V lookup: CDR1 SGDLS, CDR2 YYNGEE. CDR3: CASSIPGAGGTDTQYF. DNA for the CDR3: TGTGCCAGCAGCATCCCCGGTGCGGGGGGGACAGATACGCAGTATTTT.

This chain connects TRBV10-1 to TRBJ1-5; D gene ambiguous. The CDR3 contains 17 residues. Germline V gives CDR1 WNHNN, CDR2 SYGVQD (reference sequence). Deletions cut 6 bases from V and 2 bases from J, with 20 bases between. This chain's CDR3 is CASRPPSSTRCNQPQHF. The CDR3, as DNA: TGCGCCAGCAGACCCCCCTCTAGCACGCGTTGCAATCAGCCCCAGCATTTT.

The chain employs TRBV10-2 and TRBJ1-2; TRBD1 agrees at 9 bases. The CDR3 contains 13 residues. Germline V CDR1 and CDR2: WSHSY, SAAADI. V lost 8 bases, J lost 3 bases, and 4 bases stayed unmatched. The CDR3 reads CASAGQGYYGYTF. The CDR3 nucleotides are TGCGCCAGCGCGGGACAGGGCTACTATGGCTACACCTTC.

The chain has TRBV25-1 and TRBJ1-5; TRBD1 aligns across 8 bases. Germline V gene data show CDR1 as MGHDK and CDR2 as SYGVNS. CDR3 length equals 15 residues. V lost 3 bases to trimming and J lost 2 bases; unmatched junction nucleotides: 3. CDR3 protein: CASSDTGGGNQPQHF. CDR3 sequence (DNA): TGTGCCAGCAGTGATACAGGGGGTGGCAATCAGCCCCAGCATTTT.

To note about this clone: This CDR3 is also generated by other DNA sequences in the sample. This chain joins TRBV7-8 and TRBJ1-1; D is unresolved. V was clipped by 8 bases and J by 1 base, with 11 bases between them. The CDR3 spans 13 residues. Germline values: CDR1 SGHVS, CDR2 FQNEAQ. CDR3 nucleotide sequence: TGTGCCAGCTCACTTGGGCAGAACACTGAAGCTTTCTTT. Residues: CASSLGQNTEAFF.

The rearrangement uses TRBV30 and TRBJ1-1; TRBD1 aligns across 8 bases. The germline CDR1 and CDR2 sequences are GTSNPN and SVGIG (reference sequence). CDR3 length equals 14 residues. The ends lost 1 base at V and 12 bases at J; junction bases unmatched: 13. CDR3 region: CAWSARTGMERTFF. The CDR3 DNA is TGTGCCTGGAGTGCCCGGACAGGGATGGAGAGAACTTTCTTT. The full variable domain, with the rest looked up from reference TRBV30 and TRBJ1-1, is SQTIHQWPATLVQPVGSPLSLECTVEGTSNPNLYWYRQAAGRGLQLLFYSVGIGQISSEVPQNLSASRPQDRQFILSSKKLLLSDSGFYLCAWSARTGMERTFFGQGTRLTVV.

The chain combines TRBV28 with TRBJ2-1; 12 nucleotides line up with TRBD1. Germline CDR1 reads MDHEN; CDR2 reads SYDVKM. This CDR3 has 16 residues. The V and J ends lost 4 bases and 0 bases, in that order; junction bases with no gene match: 1. CDR3 nucleotides: TGTGCCAGCAGTTCGGGACAGGGGGCCTCCTACAATGAGCAGTTCTTC. Translated: CASSSGQGASYNEQFF.

The J gene is TRBJ2-7, the V gene TRBV3-1 (or the pseudogene TRBV3-2); D unresolved. V was pared by 3 bases and J by 3 bases, with 6 bases between. The CDR3 extends over 12 amino acids. Germline CDR1 LGHDT, CDR2 YNNKEL (reference sequence). This chain's CDR3 is CASSQTYYEQYF. Written as DNA, the CDR3 is TGTGCCAGCAGCCAGACATACTACGAGCAGTACTTC.

This clone was found once. This rearrangement joins TRBV11-3 to TRBJ2-1, with 8 nucleotides matching TRBD2. Germline-derived CDR1 and CDR2 are SGHNT and YENEEA. V dropped 3 bases and J dropped 9; count of bases not matched to a gene: 10. This CDR3 contains 15 residues. The CDR3 reads CASSFSRGGFGEQFF. The CDR3 bases are TGTGCCAGCAGCTTTAGTCGGGGGGGATTTGGTGAGCAGTTCTTC.

The rearrangement links TRBV6-5 to TRBJ1-1, with D perhaps TRBD1 (6 bases). This CDR3 spans 15 amino acids. Germline V gene sequence: CDR1 MNHEY, CDR2 SVGAGI. V lost 5 bases to trimming and J lost 6 bases, with 19 bases between them. CDR3 bases: TGTGCCAGCAGTCGCCAACAGGGAAGGGGGTCTGAAGCTTTCTTT. Protein product: CASSRQQGRGSEAFF.

Comment on this clone: The junction shows a germline mismatch at one end, possibly a read error. J is TRBJ1-5 and V is TRBV6-1; D gene ambiguous. The CDR3 sequence is 15 residues long. In germline, CDR1 is MNHNS, CDR2 SASEGT. CDR3 DNA: TGTGCCAGCAGTGACGGACCTTCTAGCTATCAGCCCCAGCATTTT. Encoded protein: CASSDGPSSYQPQHF.

This clone has just a few counts. The rearrangement links TRBV10-1 to TRBJ2-7; the D is unclear. The V end lost 2 bases, the J end lost 4 bases, and 9 bases lay between the germline ends. CDR1 and CDR2 from the germline V gene are WNHNN and SYGVQD (reference sequence). The CDR3 consists of 13 residues. The CDR3 coding sequence is TGCGCCAGCAGTGAGCAGCGTTTTTACGAGCAGTACTTC. Residues: CASSEQRFYEQYF.

This clone appeared once. CDR3 sequence reads: CASSRYRDRNYNEQFF. The CDR3, as DNA: TGTGCCAGCTCGCGATACCGGGACAGGAATTACAATGAGCAGTTCTTC. This chain links TRBV18 with TRBJ2-1, with 8 nucleotides matching TRBD1. V lost 6 bases, J lost 4 bases, and 11 bases stayed unmatched. The V gene's germline CDR1 is KGHSH and CDR2 LQKENI. The CDR3 consists of 16 residues.

The chain employs TRBV30 and TRBJ2-6, with 11 bases identical to TRBD2. CDR1 is GTSNPN, CDR2 SVGIG, per germline (reference sequence). J gave up 4 bases and V 0 bases, and 8 bases lay outside the gene matches. CDR3 length: 18 amino acids. In DNA form, the CDR3 reads TGTGCCTGGAGTGTAACTAGCGGGGGCCCTAGGGGGGCCAACGTCCTGACTTTC. Encoded protein: CAWSVTSGGPRGANVLTF.

J is TRBJ1-5 and V is TRBV6-2 or TRBV6-3; TRBD1 matches at 7 bases. V lost 2 bases, J lost 0 bases, and 10 bases stayed unmatched. This CDR3 is 18 amino acids long. CDR1 is MNHEY, CDR2 SVGEGT, per germline. CDR3 in DNA: TGTGCCAGCAGTTACACGACCTGGGACAGCTCTAGCAATCAGCCCCAGCATTTT. Protein sequence: CASSYTTWDSSSNQPQHF.

This chain uses TRBV18 with TRBJ2-3; a possible D gene is TRBD2 (7 bases). The CDR3 has 15 residues. Germline V gene data show CDR1 as KGHSH and CDR2 as LQKENI. Trimming stripped 3 bases from V and 1 base from J, with 11 bases between. CDR3 residues: CASSPAGAGTDTQYF. CDR3 coding DNA: TGTGCCAGCTCACCGGCGGGGGCTGGCACAGATACGCAGTATTTT.

The J gene is TRBJ1-6, the V gene TRBV3-1 (or the pseudogene TRBV3-2); 8 bases are shared with TRBD1. Germline V CDR1 and CDR2: LGHDT, YNNKEL (reference sequence). The CDR3 covers 15 residues. V gave up 0 bases and J gave up 9 bases; unmatched junction bases: 4. The CDR3: CASSQEGQGGSPLHF. CDR3 sequence (DNA): TGTGCCAGCAGCCAAGAAGGACAGGGTGGTTCACCCCTCCACTTT.

The chain joins TRBV12-3 or TRBV12-4 to TRBJ1-5; D is possibly TRBD1 (5 bases). The CDR3 runs 13 residues. V was clipped by 0 bases and J by 13 bases, with 13 bases between them. The CDR3 DNA sequence: TGTGCCAGCAGTTTAGCCTCGACGGACACTCAGCATTTT. This encodes CASSLASTDTQHF.

V usage is TRBV27 and J usage is TRBJ2-1; TRBD2 is a possible D gene (6 bases). Germline V CDR1 and CDR2: MNHEY, SMNVEV (reference sequence). V lost 6 bases and J lost 0, with 15 bases in between. The CDR3 length is 16 residues. The CDR3 loop is CASRPWDGSSYNEQFF. For the CDR3, the DNA is TGTGCCAGCAGGCCGTGGGACGGGAGCTCCTACAATGAGCAGTTCTTC.

As to this clone: Other nucleotide sequences from this sample produce the same CDR3. Written as DNA, the CDR3 is TGTGCCAGTAGCACAGGCGGAATGAACACTGAAGCTTTCTTT. Residues: CASSTGGMNTEAFF. The gene calls are TRBV19 and TRBJ1-1, with D maybe TRBD1 (5 bases). Germline V gives CDR1 LNHDA, CDR2 SQIVND (reference sequence). The CDR3 spans 14 residues. With 6 bases removed from V and 0 bases from J, the gap between germline ends came to 11 bases.

This chain uses TRBV3-1 (or the pseudogene TRBV3-2) with TRBJ1-4, with 7 bases matching TRBD1. V trimming: 4 bases; J trimming: 0 bases; junction bases outside the gene matches: 5. This CDR3 is 16 amino acids long. CDR1 and CDR2 from the germline V gene are LGHDT and YNNKEL (reference sequence). CDR3 nucleotides: TGTGCCAGCAGCCGTCGGACAGGAACAACTAATGAAAAACTGTTTTTT. It translates to CASSRRTGTTNEKLFF.

The chain links TRBV18 to TRBJ1-5; 7 bases match TRBD1. Germline V gene lookup returns CDR1 KGHSH and CDR2 LQKENI. V dropped 2 bases and J dropped 0; count of bases not matched to a gene: 1. The CDR3 is made up of 15 amino acids. CDR3 protein: CASSPAGGSNQPQHF. Here the CDR3 DNA reads TGTGCCAGCTCACCAGCAGGGGGTAGCAATCAGCCCCAGCATTTT.

J is TRBJ1-1 and V is TRBV30; D is unresolved. The CDR3 spans 13 residues. CDR1 is GTSNPN and CDR2 is SVGIG in the germline V gene (reference sequence). Trimming left V 2 bases short and J 4 bases short, with 11 bases between. This CDR3 reads CAWSLVGSTEAFF. In DNA, the CDR3 is TGTGCCTGGAGTTTGGTGGGGAGCACTGAAGCTTTCTTT.

This clone was picked up one time. This chain connects TRBV4-2 to TRBJ2-1, with 8 nucleotides matching TRBD2. Germline V CDR1 and CDR2: LGHNA, YNFKEQ. This CDR3 contains 15 residues. Trimming took 0 bases from V and 6 from J; bases not matched to a gene: 4. CDR3 coding DNA: TGTGCCAGCAGCCAAGATAGCGGGGCCTTCAATGAGCAGTTCTTC. It yields the protein CASSQDSGAFNEQFF.

The rearrangement uses TRBV25-1 and TRBJ1-2; 7 bases are shared with TRBD1. V trimming: 7 bases; J trimming: 8 bases; junction bases outside the gene matches: 7. Germline values: CDR1 MGHDK, CDR2 SYGVNS. The CDR3 runs to 12 residues. This CDR3 is CASKIQGIGYTF. The CDR3 DNA reads TGTGCCAGCAAGATACAGGGGATCGGCTACACCTTC.

This chain links TRBV7-3 with TRBJ2-3; D gene ambiguous. V was shortened by 2 bases and J by 0 bases, with 9 bases between the two germline ends. The V gene's germline CDR1 is SGHTA and CDR2 FQGTGA. The CDR3 has 15 residues. Here the CDR3 reads CASSLGGFSTDTQYF. CDR3 DNA: TGTGCCAGCAGCTTAGGCGGCTTTAGCACAGATACGCAGTATTTT. Variable domain in full (rest from reference TRBV7-3 and TRBJ2-3): GAGVSQTPSNKVTEKGKYVELRCDPISGHTALYWYRQSLGQGPEFLIYFQGTGAADDSGLPNDRFFAVRPEGSVSTLKIQRTERGDSAVYLCASSLGGFSTDTQYFGPGTRLTVL.

CDR3 loop: CASSLPRPAGGQTGELFF. CDR3 DNA: TGTGCCAGCAGTCTCCCACGTCCTGCGGGGGGCCAAACCGGGGAGCTGTTTTTT. The V and J genes are TRBV28 and TRBJ2-2; 8 bases are shared with TRBD2. Germline assignment: CDR1 MDHEN and CDR2 SYDVKM. The trim removed 5 bases at V and 5 bases at J, leaving 16 bases unmatched. The CDR3 length is 18 residues.